This T cell receptor beta chain was captured in a study of blood T cells in healthy people across ages. Every participating donor contributed roughly 9.6 milliliters of peripheral blood through a draw. The CDR3 covers 15 residues. CDR1 is MNHNS, CDR2 SASEGT, per germline. Trimming pared 0 bases from V and 0 bases from J, leaving 9 bases between. This clonotype was counted only a few times. The use of a sample-barcoded 5' primer and a J-beta primer mix characterized a second PCR of roughly 6 to 12 cycles. TCRdb passed the 5' RACE reads through MiXCR, listing each CDR3 protein once. The sample carries around 1,900,000 distinct CDR3 sequences, more than 35% recorded once.

The clonotype was recovered from a human donor in good health. V usage is TRBV6-1 and J usage is TRBJ2-7; D uncertain. Sequencing was carried out using blood. The CDR3 DNA reads as TGTGCCAGCAGTGAAGCGTACGCCCTCTCCTACGAGCAGTACTTC. This encodes CASSEAYALSYEQYF.